The TCR beta chain under discussion was sequenced for a study of regulatory T cells in long-lasting Graves disease (dated by TCRdb to about 2021). As for the study more broadly: In the newly diagnosed Graves' disease group, patients had been taking antithyroid drugs for less than 3 months. TCR sequencing covered around 13 persistent and roughly 20 newly diagnosed Graves' disease patients, some 33 samples in total. Persistent Graves' disease patients were compared with newly diagnosed Graves' disease patients by peripheral blood TCR sequencing and RNA sequencing. The study was conducted in China and was registered as a clinical trial.

What the authors observed across the whole study: Persistent Graves' disease patients showed lower TCR Shannon entropy and fewer highly expanded clones than newly diagnosed patients, suggesting clonal expansion. More public clonotypes were shared among persistent patients (about 2,800) than among newly diagnosed patients (966). As a limitation, the authors acknowledged that the small sample size may reduce accuracy. Peripheral blood alone was examined, since thyroid tissue, which constituted the primary lesion, could not be accessed. Sequencing and analysis were restricted to the TCR beta chain.

This clonotype was seen at least ten times. This clone's antigen is unknown. No base qualities exist here, and no much larger clone lies one base off it. Receptors were amplified or captured by multiplex PCR. This sample was sequenced with an Illumina HiSeq 4000. CDR3 regions were amplified by Arm-PCR with iRepertoire HTBI primers to construct TCR beta libraries. PCR products were gel purified before sequencing. The authors processed their data as follows. Across samples, 60 to 75 TRBV and approximately 15 TRBJ segments were identified and used for gene usage analysis of CDR3 amino acid clonotypes. COPE and FqMerger were used to merge filtered high-quality paired reads into contigs. BLAST was used to align contigs to the IMGT TRBV, TRBD and TRBJ reference genes, and CDR3 was defined following IMGT. Highly expanded clones were defined as clonotypes with a frequency above 0.1%. Shannon entropy was used to measure repertoire diversity, and the Gini coefficient was used to measure V-J evenness. A clonotype found in more than one individual was treated as public. TCRdb redid the processing of the public reads, applying fastp at Q25 and MiXCR, and retained in-frame beta chains. Rows are unified per CDR3 protein, each entry keeping the most common DNA and genes. The V and J calls here are based on TCRdb, not the publication. The sample table lists about 560,000 distinct CDR3 sequences, approximately 16% of them with a count of one. More than 10% of the sample rests with the top ten.

In the paper's terms, the time point label means: newly diagnosed GD, antithyroid drugs for less than 3 months. RNA was extracted from PBMCs in TRIzol for both TCR sequencing and RNA sequencing. The diagnosis of Graves' disease followed American Thyroid Association guidelines. Recruitment of patients was carried out at an endocrinology department in Xi'an, China. Each patient gave approximately 10 milliliters of peripheral blood, collected in an EDTA anticoagulant tube. Ficoll Paque Plus density gradient separation was used to isolate PBMCs, and no additional T cell sorting was done. An Agilent 2100 Bioanalyzer and agarose gel were used to check RNA quality, while a NanoDrop 2000 measured RNA concentration. This same sample was also taken into another study, of T cells in Graves' hyperthyroidism and ophthalmopathy. The second publication reports: Stable Graves' hyperthyroidism was defined as the absence of progression to ophthalmopathy over 18 months of follow-up. The hyperthyroidism patients were between 18 and 65 years old and newly diagnosed, with a disease duration of less than 2 months. Any patient with an uncontrolled infection, another autoimmune disease, pregnancy or lactation was excluded. Clinical symptoms, serum thyroxine and TRAb, thyroid ultrasound, and orbital computed tomography formed the basis for the diagnoses. A first-round RT-PCR of the TCR CDR3 used the HTBI primer set with the Qiagen OneStep RT-PCR kit. Most expanded thyroid clonotypes (frequency above 0.001) were also detected in blood, suggesting blood repertoires may reflect thyroid immune responses. In cross-validation, a model built on a 13 V-J signature told ophthalmopathy apart from stable hyperthyroidism with over 85% sensitivity and about 81% specificity, and in testing the same model reached 80%/75%. In validation, progression to ophthalmopathy was predicted by the model with around 70% sensitivity and under 85% specificity, a median of roughly 6.4 months before onset. A discovery cohort of around 98 patients, fewer than 50 with Graves' ophthalmopathy and approximately 57 with stable Graves' hyperthyroidism, was used to find distinguishing TCR V-J signatures. Prospective prediction of ophthalmopathy was tested in an independent validation cohort of 18 to 20 hyperthyroidism patients and around 16 patients who later progressed to ophthalmopathy. The roughly 90 discovery patients were divided at random into training and test sets in a 7:3 ratio. Thyroid tissue and blood T-cell repertoires from six Graves' hyperthyroidism patients were also compared in the study. Following sampling, methimazole starting at 30 mg daily was given to hyperthyroidism patients, and high-dose intravenous methylprednisolone was given to ophthalmopathy patients. The libraries were constructed in a second round of multiplex PCR and then size-selected and purified. The libraries were sequenced on an Illumina HiSeq2000 using paired-end 100 bp reads. Raw data were processed with SOAPnuke, discarding reads with adapters, uncalled bases, mean Phred below 15, or no exact constant-primer or identifier match. High-quality paired reads were merged using COPE v1.2.5, and each unique nucleotide sequence was defined as a clonotype. Clonotypes were aligned to IMGT TRBV, TRBD and TRBJ reference segments using MiTCR v1.1. The analysis included only V-J combinations with a frequency above 0.0001, which together covered 99.2% of the repertoires. A TCS score was defined as the ratio of F50 (clonal expansion) to E x V (chaos), with BLOSUM62-based TCRdist applied between CDR3 peptides within each V-J. Welch's t-statistics and random forest reduced 500 to 550 V-J features to roughly 13, which were used in a naive Bayes classifier (R e1071). No statistical method was used to set the sample size in advance, and investigators knew the group allocation. According to the paper, TCR Vbeta CDR3 sequencing was carried out on around 140 peripheral blood samples, which came from over 40 ophthalmopathy, 75 to 80 hyperthyroidism and about 17 progressor patients.

The sequence was collected from a man aged 18 to 35 with Graves disease. Donor details come from another sample of the same person, matched by shared clones. The sequencing here drew on peripheral blood mononuclear cells (PBMCs), taken at new diagnosis, from a patient treated with antithyroid drugs.

At the DNA level, the sequence is TGTGCCAGCACTGGACGGGAAAAGCAGTTCTTC. This translates into CASTGREKQFF. The rearranged segments are TRBV18 and TRBJ2-1; the D region possibly corresponds to TRBD2 (5 bases align). V is pared back by 8 bases and J by 11 bases, with 13 bases lying between the germline termini. Per the germline V gene, KGHSH is the CDR1 and LQKENI is the CDR2. The CDR3 spans 11 residues, from the cysteine through the phenylalanine. Only CDR3 DNA remains: 33 bases, in frame from the first base.